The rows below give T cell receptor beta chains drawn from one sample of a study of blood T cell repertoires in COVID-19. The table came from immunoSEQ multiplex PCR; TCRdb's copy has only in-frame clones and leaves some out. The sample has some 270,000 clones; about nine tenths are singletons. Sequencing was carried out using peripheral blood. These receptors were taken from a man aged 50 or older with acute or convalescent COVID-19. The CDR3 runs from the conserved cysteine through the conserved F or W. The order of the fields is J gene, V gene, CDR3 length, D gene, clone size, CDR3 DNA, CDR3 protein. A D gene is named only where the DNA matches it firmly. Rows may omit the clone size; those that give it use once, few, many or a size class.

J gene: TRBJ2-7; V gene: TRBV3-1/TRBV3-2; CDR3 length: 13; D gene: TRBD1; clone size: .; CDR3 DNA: TGTGCCAGCAGCTACAGGGGTTTCCACGAGCAGTACTTC; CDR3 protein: CASSYRGFHEQYF
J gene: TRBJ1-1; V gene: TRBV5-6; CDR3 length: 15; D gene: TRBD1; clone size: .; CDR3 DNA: TGTGCCAGCAGCTTAACAGGGGGCGTTGACACTGAAGCTTTCTTT; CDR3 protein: CASSLTGGVDTEAFF
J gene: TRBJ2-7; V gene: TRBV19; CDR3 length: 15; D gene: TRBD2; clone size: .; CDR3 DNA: TGTGCCAGTAGAGATAGCGGGGGGGCTTTATACGAGCAGTACTTC; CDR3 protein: CASRDSGGALYEQYF
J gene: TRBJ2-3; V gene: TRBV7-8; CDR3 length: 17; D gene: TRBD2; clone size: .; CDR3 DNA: TGTGCCAGCAGCCCAAGGACTGCCGGGGGGGGCACAGATACGCAGTATTTT; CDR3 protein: CASSPRTAGGGTDTQYF
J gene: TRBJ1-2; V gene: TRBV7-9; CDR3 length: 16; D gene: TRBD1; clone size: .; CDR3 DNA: TGTGCCAGCAGTTCAGGGGGCGTTCTTCGTAACTATGGCTACACCTTC; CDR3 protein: CASSSGGVLRNYGYTF
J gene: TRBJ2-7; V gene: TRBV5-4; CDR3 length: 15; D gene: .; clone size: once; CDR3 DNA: TGTGCCAGCAGCTTCCAGGGTTTCCCACTCTACGAGCAGTACTTC; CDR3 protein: CASSFQGFPLYEQYF
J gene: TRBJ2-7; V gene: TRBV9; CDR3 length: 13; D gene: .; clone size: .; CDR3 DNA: TGTGCCAGCAGCGTGTACGGGGATTACGAGCAGTACTTC; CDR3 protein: CASSVYGDYEQYF
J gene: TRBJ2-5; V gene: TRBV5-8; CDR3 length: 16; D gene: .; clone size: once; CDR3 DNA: TGTGCCAGCAGCTTAACGTATCGGGGTGCAGTGGAGACCCAGTACTTC; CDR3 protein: CASSLTYRGAVETQYF
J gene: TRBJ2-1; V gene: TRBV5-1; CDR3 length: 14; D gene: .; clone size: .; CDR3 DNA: TGCGCCAGCAGCTTGGGGACAAGGGCCAACGAGCAGTTCTTC; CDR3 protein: CASSLGTRANEQFF
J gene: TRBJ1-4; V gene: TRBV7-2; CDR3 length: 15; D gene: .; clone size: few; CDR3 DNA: TGTGCCAGCAGCTTAGCGGCCTCAACTAATGAAAAACTGTTTTTT; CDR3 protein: CASSLAASTNEKLFF
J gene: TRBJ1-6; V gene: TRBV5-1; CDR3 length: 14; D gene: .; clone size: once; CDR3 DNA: TGCGCCAGCAGCTTGGGGGACACCAATTCACCCCTCCACTTT; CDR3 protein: CASSLGDTNSPLHF
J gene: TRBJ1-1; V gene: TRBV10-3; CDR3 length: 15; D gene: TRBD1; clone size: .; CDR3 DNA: TGTGCCATCAGTAACGGACAGGGCACGAACACTGAAGCTTTCTTT; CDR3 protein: CAISNGQGTNTEAFF
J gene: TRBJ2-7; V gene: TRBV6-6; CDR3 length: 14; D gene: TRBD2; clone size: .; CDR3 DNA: TGTGCCAGCAGGGGACTGCGTAACGGGGGGGAGCAGTACTTC; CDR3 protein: CASRGLRNGGEQYF
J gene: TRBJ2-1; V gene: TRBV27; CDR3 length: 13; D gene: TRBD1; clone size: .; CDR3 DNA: TGTGCCAGCAACGCCTACAGGGGTGGTGAGCAGTTCTTC; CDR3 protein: CASNAYRGGEQFF
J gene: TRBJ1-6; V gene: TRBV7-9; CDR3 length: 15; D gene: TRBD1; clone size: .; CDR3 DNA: TGTGCCAGCAGCTCGCAGGACAGGGGGAATTCACCCCTCCACTTT; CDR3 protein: CASSSQDRGNSPLHF
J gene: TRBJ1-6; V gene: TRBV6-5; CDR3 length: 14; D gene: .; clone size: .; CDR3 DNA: TGTGCCAGCAGTTACGGGGCAGGGAATTCACCCCTCCACTTT; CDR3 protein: CASSYGAGNSPLHF
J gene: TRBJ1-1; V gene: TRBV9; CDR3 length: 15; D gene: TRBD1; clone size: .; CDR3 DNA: TGTGCCAGCAGCCCGCGACAGGGGAAGAACACTGAAGCTTTCTTT; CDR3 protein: CASSPRQGKNTEAFF
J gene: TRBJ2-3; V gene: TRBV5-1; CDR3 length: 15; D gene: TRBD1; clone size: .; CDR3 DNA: TGCGCCAGCAGCTTGGCGGACAGGGGGGCAGATACGCAGTATTTT; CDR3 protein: CASSLADRGADTQYF
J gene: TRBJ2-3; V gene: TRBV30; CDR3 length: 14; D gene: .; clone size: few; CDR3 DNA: TGTGCCTGGAGTGTCGGGCAGGGCTACGATACGCAGTATTTT; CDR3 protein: CAWSVGQGYDTQYF
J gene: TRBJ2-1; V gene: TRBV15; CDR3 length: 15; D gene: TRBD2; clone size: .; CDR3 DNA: TGTGCCACCAGCAGTGACGGGGGGGGCTACAATGAGCAGTTCTTC; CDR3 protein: CATSSDGGGYNEQFF
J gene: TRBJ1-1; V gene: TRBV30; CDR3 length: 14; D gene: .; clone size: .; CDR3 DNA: TGTGCCTGGACGTCCTGGGGAGGGAACACTGAAGCTTTCTTT; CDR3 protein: CAWTSWGGNTEAFF
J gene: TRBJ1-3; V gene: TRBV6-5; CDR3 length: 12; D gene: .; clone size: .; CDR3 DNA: TGTGCCAGCGAGAGCTCTGGAAACACCATATATTTT; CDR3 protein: CASESSGNTIYF
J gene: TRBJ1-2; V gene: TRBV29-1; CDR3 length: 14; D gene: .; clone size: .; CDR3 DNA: TGCAGCGCCTCACCGACAGGCCCTAACTATGGCTACACCTTC; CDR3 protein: CSASPTGPNYGYTF